A selection of T cell receptor beta chains follows, all from one sample in a study of shared clonotypes between healthy human individuals. TCRdb keeps only in-frame clones here, not all; method: immunoSEQ multiplex PCR. This repertoire shows 600,000 to 750,000 clones, 72% found once; its top ten account for under 2%. Sequencing input: memory CD4+ T cells sorted from blood. These receptors were collected from a woman in her twenties or thirties in good health. CDR3s include the opening cysteine and the closing phenylalanine or tryptophan. D genes are given only for firm matches. Where a row states a size, it is once, few, many or the class of an expanded clone; other rows omit it.

>TRBV6-5|.|.|TRBJ1-2
TGTGCCAGCAGTTACTCGACGGTTGTTGGCTACACCTTC
CASSYSTVVGYTF
>TRBV2|TRBD2|.|TRBJ2-1
TGTGCCAGCATTCTAGCGGGAGTCAATGAGCAGTTCTTC
CASILAGVNEQFF
>TRBV5-1|.|.|TRBJ1-2
TGCGCCAGCAGCTTGGAGGCAGGGCATAACTATGGCTACACCTTC
CASSLEAGHNYGYTF
>TRBV19|.|.|TRBJ1-5
TGTGCCAGTAGTATAGCGGGTGGCAATCAGCCCCAGCATTTT
CASSIAGGNQPQHF
>TRBV27|.|few|TRBJ2-7
TGTGCCAGCAGTTTGCGGGCGGCACGGGGGGAGCAGTACTTC
CASSLRAARGEQYF
>TRBV28|.|once|TRBJ2-7
TGTGCCAGCAGGTCACAGGGAGGAGGGTACGAGCAGTACTTC
CASRSQGGGYEQYF
>TRBV27|TRBD1|.|TRBJ2-2
TGTGCCAGCAGTATTAAAGGGGGCGTGGGGACCGGGGAGCTGTTTTTT
CASSIKGGVGTGELFF
>TRBV27|.|.|TRBJ2-1
TGTGCCACCGCCAGGGAACGGTACAATGAGCAGTTCTTC
CATARERYNEQFF
>TRBV29-1|.|.|TRBJ2-2
TGCAGCGTTTTCGGGATAGCGAACACCGGGGAGCTGTTTTTT
CSVFGIANTGELFF
>TRBV6-6|.|.|TRBJ2-5
TGTGCCAGCAGTTCGCGCGGGCTCCAAGAGACCCAGTACTTC
CASSSRGLQETQYF
>TRBV28|.|few|TRBJ1-2
TGTGCCAGCAGTCGGCAGGACTATGGCTACACCTTC
CASSRQDYGYTF
>TRBV27|TRBD1|.|TRBJ1-1
TGTGCCAGCAGGGGACAGGACACTGAAGCTTTCTTT
CASRGQDTEAFF
>TRBV5-4|TRBD2|.|TRBJ2-5
TGTGCCAGCAGCTCAGCGGGAGGGGAGACCCAGTACTTC
CASSSAGGETQYF
>TRBV5-1|TRBD1|few|TRBJ2-7
TGCGCCAGCAGTTCCGGGACAGGATACTCCTACGAGCAGTACTTC
CASSSGTGYSYEQYF
>TRBV6-4|.|.|TRBJ1-5
TGTGCCAGCAGTCTTCAGCCCCAGCATTTT
CASSLQPQHF
>TRBV4-2|.|.|TRBJ2-7
TGTGCCAGCAGCCAGGTTGACGAGTCCTACGAGCAGTACTTC
CASSQVDESYEQYF
>TRBV7-9|.|.|TRBJ1-2
TGTGCCAGCAGCTTAGCCGGCAGGGGACGGGCTTATGGCTACACCTTC
CASSLAGRGRAYGYTF
>TRBV9|.|.|TRBJ2-7
TGTGCCAGCAACCCCCGCTGGGAGGACGAATACGAGCAGTACTTC
CASNPRWEDEYEQYF
>TRBV18|.|.|TRBJ1-2
TGTGCCAGCTCACGAAGCCAGGGCGAGGGCTATGGCTACACCTTC
CASSRSQGEGYGYTF
>TRBV9|TRBD1|once|TRBJ2-1
TGTGCCAGCAGCGTAGGACAGGGTCTCTACAATGAGCAGTTCTTC
CASSVGQGLYNEQFF
>TRBV11-2|TRBD2|.|TRBJ2-1
TGTGCCAGCAGCCTTTTTAGCGGGAGGTTTTACAATGAGCAGTTCTTC
CASSLFSGRFYNEQFF
>TRBV6-5|.|once|TRBJ2-7
TGTGCCAGCAGTTCTTACACGGGGTTCGAGCAGTACTTC
CASSSYTGFEQYF
>TRBV2|TRBD2|.|TRBJ2-7
TGTGCCAGCAGTGAATCGTCGGGACTAGGCATCTCCTACGAGCAGTACTTC
CASSESSGLGISYEQYF
>TRBV11-2|.|.|TRBJ2-7
TGTGCCACCGCGGGTAGCGGCTCCTACGAGCAGTACTTC
CATAGSGSYEQYF
>TRBV11-3|.|.|TRBJ2-4
TGTGCCAGCAGCTCAAGACTAGCCAAAAACATTCAGTACTTC
CASSSRLAKNIQYF
>TRBV19|.|.|TRBJ2-1
TGTGCCAGTACCCCAGGGTGGGGGTTATACAATGAGCAGTTCTTC
CASTPGWGLYNEQFF
>TRBV30|.|.|TRBJ2-1
TGTGCCTGGAGTGGAGGACACCACAATGAGCAGTTCTTC
CAWSGGHHNEQFF
>TRBV5-1|TRBD2|.|TRBJ2-4
TGCGCCAGCAGCTTTGGTGTTACTAGCGGGAGATTAATAGCCAAAAACATTCAGTACTTC
CASSFGVTSGRLIAKNIQYF
>TRBV11-1|TRBD2|once|TRBJ2-4
TGTGCCAGCAGCTCCGGGACTAGCGGGAGGACCAAAAACATTCAGTACTTC
CASSSGTSGRTKNIQYF
>TRBV7-2|TRBD2|.|TRBJ2-3
TGTGCCAGCCAGCGGGAAACCACAGATACGCAGTATTTT
CASQRETTDTQYF
>TRBV29-1|.|.|TRBJ2-3
TGCAGCGTTGCAAGCCTCCGCACAGATACGCAGTATTTT
CSVASLRTDTQYF
>TRBV5-1|.|few|TRBJ1-5
TGCGCCAGCAGCTTCTGGGACCCTAAGAATCAGCCCCAGCATTTT
CASSFWDPKNQPQHF
>TRBV5-1|.|.|TRBJ2-3
TGCGCCAGCAGCTTGGCCCGCGTAACGAACACAGATACGCAGTATTTT
CASSLARVTNTDTQYF
>TRBV5-6|.|.|TRBJ2-7
TGTGCCAGCAGCTTGGTGTCAGGGAGCTCCTACGAGCAGTACTTC
CASSLVSGSSYEQYF
>TRBV4-2|TRBD1|many|TRBJ2-3
TGTGCCAGCAGCCAACAGGGGGTCGAAGATACGCAGTATTTT
CASSQQGVEDTQYF
>TRBV11-3|TRBD2|few|TRBJ2-1
TGTGCCAGCAGCTTAGAGACTAGCGGGGAATATGAGCAGTTCTTC
CASSLETSGEYEQFF
>TRBV7-2|.|.|TRBJ2-7
TGTGCCAGCAGCCGGACTCTCGGGGGCGCACAGTACTTC
CASSRTLGGAQYF
>TRBV15|TRBD1|.|TRBJ2-7
TGTGCCACCAGCGAAATCCGGGACAGCTCCTACGAGCAGTACTTC
CATSEIRDSSYEQYF
>TRBV18|.|.|TRBJ1-5
TGTGCCAGCTCACCGGCACAGGGAGGGGGCAATCAGCCCCAGCATTTT
CASSPAQGGGNQPQHF
>TRBV11-2|TRBD2|.|TRBJ2-3
TGTGCCAGCAGTTTCACAGCGGGAGAGGTGTTATATACGCAGTATTTT
CASSFTAGEVLYTQYF